This T cell receptor (beta chain) was retrieved from a study of shared clonotypes between healthy human individuals. The assay was immunoSEQ multiplex PCR, and TCRdb's table has in-frame clones only and misses some. The sample has 2 million to 3 million clones; 93% are singletons. V was cut by 3 bases and J by 4 bases, with 15 bases left in between. This CDR3 is 16 amino acids long. Germline V gives CDR1 WNHNN, CDR2 SYGVQD (reference sequence). The chain employs TRBV10-1 and TRBJ1-4; D remains ambiguous. This receptor was taken from a man between 18 and 29 years old in good health. Some clones in this sample may be carry-over from other donors' samples. The specimen sequenced was naive CD4+ T cells from PBMCs. The subset is: CD45RA+ positively selected. As DNA, the CDR3 is TGCGCCAGCAGTGATTTCGGACGGGAGTTTAATGAAAAACTGTTTTTT. Amino acid sequence: CASSDFGREFNEKLFF.